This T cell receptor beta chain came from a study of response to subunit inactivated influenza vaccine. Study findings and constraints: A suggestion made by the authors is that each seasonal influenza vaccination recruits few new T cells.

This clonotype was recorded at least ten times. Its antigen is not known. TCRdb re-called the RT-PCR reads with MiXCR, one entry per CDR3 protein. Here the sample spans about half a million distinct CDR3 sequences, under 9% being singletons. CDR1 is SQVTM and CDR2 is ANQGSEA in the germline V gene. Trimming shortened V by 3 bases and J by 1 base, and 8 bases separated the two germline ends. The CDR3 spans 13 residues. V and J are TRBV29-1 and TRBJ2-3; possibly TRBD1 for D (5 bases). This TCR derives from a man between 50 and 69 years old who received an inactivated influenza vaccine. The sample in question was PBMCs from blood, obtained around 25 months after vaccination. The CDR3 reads CSVDRAGTDTQYF. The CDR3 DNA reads TGCAGCGTTGACAGGGCGGGCACAGATACGCAGTATTTT.